Following are 19 T cell receptor beta chains from one sample sequenced in a study of blood T cell repertoires in COVID-19 (dated by TCRdb to 2019 to 2021). Receptor amplification or capture employed the immunoSEQ multiplex PCR assay. The clones in this table, taken by TCRdb from immuneACCESS, are in-frame only. Not every clone is retained; where verified, under half of the shortfall comes from an unresolved V gene, and the cause of the rest is unknown. A total of 250,000 or so clones appear in this sample, roughly 90% of them only once. Of the sample, less than 3.5% is held by the ten largest clones. Input material: peripheral blood. These receptors all come from a woman in her sixties or seventies with acute or convalescent COVID-19.

The V call is TRBV12-5, the J call TRBJ2-7; weak D call: TRBD1 (5 bases). The V gene's germline CDR1 is LGHNT and CDR2 FRNRAP. V was pared by 0 bases and J by 6 bases, with 9 bases between. This CDR3 contains 13 residues. The CDR3 loop reads CASGLVDGAEQYF. CDR3 in DNA: TGTGCTAGTGGTTTGGTGGATGGGGCCGAGCAGTACTTC.

The V gene is TRBV4-1, the J gene TRBJ1-2; 8 bases line up with TRBD1. Looked up from germline, CDR1 is MGHRA and CDR2 is YSYEKL. V lost 3 bases to trimming and J lost 6 bases; unmatched junction nucleotides: 9. The CDR3 is 15 residues long. CDR3 nucleotide sequence: TGCGCCAGCAGCCACCCCCCGGCAGGGGGCAATGGCTACACCTTC. This translates into CASSHPPAGGNGYTF.

This chain uses TRBV6-5 with TRBJ1-6; possible D gene TRBD1, 5 bases. The CDR3 contains 15 residues. Germline CDR1 MNHEY, CDR2 SVGAGI. Trimming removed 6 bases at V and 1 base at J, with 10 bases between. The CDR3 nucleotides read TGTGCCAGCAGAAATGACAGATCCTATAATTCACCCCTCCACTTT. It encodes CASRNDRSYNSPLHF.

This chain connects TRBV7-9 to TRBJ1-2, with 8 nucleotides matching TRBD1. V was clipped by 4 bases and J by 0 bases; unmatched bases: 4. The length of the CDR3 is 15 residues. CDR1 and CDR2 from the germline V gene are SEHNR and FQNEAQ (reference sequence). CDR3 protein: CASSSGQATNYGYTF. CDR3 sequence (DNA): TGTGCCAGCAGCTCGGGACAGGCAACTAACTATGGCTACACCTTC.

This clone was found a few times. J is TRBJ1-5 and V is TRBV6-5; D remains unclear. The germline V gene encodes CDR1 MNHEY and CDR2 SVGAGI. The length of the CDR3 is 15 residues. Trimming shortened V by 7 bases and J by 0 bases, and 13 bases separated the two germline ends. The CDR3 DNA reads TGTGCCAGCAAGAAGGCAGACTATAGCAATCAGCCCCAGCATTTT. This translates into CASKKADYSNQPQHF.

V gene TRBV7-2 combines with J gene TRBJ1-4, with D tentatively TRBD1 (5 bases). Germline assignment: CDR1 SGHTA and CDR2 FQGNSA. CDR3 length: 14 amino acids. Trimming pared 5 bases from V and 8 bases from J, leaving 15 bases between. CDR3 sequence reads: CASSLRGVGEKLFF. The CDR3 bases are TGTGCCAGCAGCCTGCGGGGGGTAGGGGAAAAACTGTTTTTT.

J is TRBJ1-6 and V is TRBV30; 9 bases are shared with TRBD1. Germline V CDR1 and CDR2: GTSNPN, SVGIG (reference sequence). V lost 5 bases and J lost 11; bases outside the gene matches: 10. The CDR3 runs to 14 residues. Here the CDR3 reads CAWGAGTGSTPLHF. DNA for the CDR3: TGTGCCTGGGGGGCCGGGACAGGGTCAACACCCCTCCACTTT.

The chain carries TRBV30 and TRBJ2-1; 8 nucleotides align to TRBD1. The germline V gene has CDR1 GTSNPN and CDR2 SVGIG (reference sequence). The CDR3 covers 14 residues. J lost 5 bases, V lost 2 bases, and 5 bases had no gene match. The CDR3 is CAWSIQGGNNEQFF. CDR3 coding DNA: TGTGCCTGGAGTATACAGGGGGGAAACAATGAGCAGTTCTTC.

V and J are TRBV6-5 and TRBJ2-2, with TRBD1 matching over 7 bases. This CDR3 comprises 16 residues. The V gene end was trimmed by 1 base and the J gene end by 6 bases; junction bases not matched to a gene: 8. CDR1 and CDR2 (germline): MNHEY, SVGAGI. CDR3 loop: CASSYLSTGKPGELFF. For the CDR3, the DNA is TGTGCCAGCAGTTACTTATCGACAGGGAAGCCCGGGGAGCTGTTTTTT.

The V gene is TRBV3-1 (or the pseudogene TRBV3-2), the J gene TRBJ2-7; 8 bases fit TRBD2. The CDR3 totals 17 residues. The junction had 10 bases not matched to a gene; V was cut back by 0 bases and J by 3 bases. Germline V gene data show CDR1 as LGHDT and CDR2 as YNNKEL (reference sequence). The CDR3 bases are TGTGCCAGCAGCCAAGATCGGCTAGCGGGCTCCCTCTACGAGCAGTACTTC. As protein: CASSQDRLAGSLYEQYF.

In its sample, this clone was seen once. The chain carries TRBV10-3 and TRBJ2-7; 8 bases are shared with TRBD1. The V and J ends lost 4 bases and 0 bases, in that order; junction bases with no gene match: 5. Germline V CDR1 and CDR2: ENHRY, SYGVKD. The CDR3 runs to 15 residues. In nucleotides, the CDR3 is TGTGCCATCAGTGCCTCCGGGACAGGCTCCTACGAGCAGTACTTC. This codes for CAISASGTGSYEQYF.

This clone was detected only once. This rearrangement joins TRBV5-6 to TRBJ1-6; 7 nucleotides agree with TRBD1. The CDR3 runs to 14 residues. After removal of 3 bases from V and 10 bases from J, the junction contained 7 bases not matched to a gene. Germline V gives CDR1 SGHDT, CDR2 YYEEEE. The CDR3 loop reads CASSSQGMGSPLHF. The CDR3 nucleotides are TGTGCCAGCAGCTCACAGGGGATGGGGTCACCCCTCCACTTT.

V gene TRBV14 combines with J gene TRBJ1-6; D is unclear. The CDR3 has 13 amino acids. Germline CDR1 is SGHDN and CDR2 is FVKESK. V was cut by 10 bases and J by 7 bases, with 14 bases left in between. The DNA for the CDR3 is TGTGCCACCACCCGCGGGCGGAATTCACCCCTCCACTTT. Translated: CATTRGRNSPLHF. The full variable domain, rest sourced from reference TRBV14 and TRBJ1-6, is EAGVTQFPSHSVIEKGQTVTLRCDPISGHDNLYWYRRVMGKEIKFLLHFVKESKQDESGMPNNRFLAERTGGTYSTLKVQPAELEDSGVYFCATTRGRNSPLHFGNGTRLTVT.

This rearrangement joins TRBV30 to TRBJ2-7, with TRBD2 identical over 7 bases. The germline V gene encodes CDR1 GTSNPN and CDR2 SVGIG (reference sequence). The CDR3 has 13 residues. J gave up 4 bases and V 1 base, and 4 bases lay outside the gene matches. CDR3 coding DNA: TGTGCCTGGAGTGCCAGCGGGGCATACGAGCAGTACTTC. As protein: CAWSASGAYEQYF.

The chain recombines TRBV10-1 with TRBJ2-1, with 8 nucleotides matching TRBD1. From germline, CDR1 is WNHNN and CDR2 SYGVQD (reference sequence). This CDR3 contains 15 residues. Unmatched junction bases numbered 10, after V lost 6 bases and J lost 6 bases. CDR3 amino acids: CASSKTGVVGNEQFF. The CDR3 coding sequence is TGCGCCAGCAGCAAGACAGGGGTGGTGGGCAATGAGCAGTTCTTC.

V is TRBV7-3 and J is TRBJ2-7; D gene uncertain. The CDR3 contains 13 residues. V lost 2 bases and J 4 bases, leaving 9 bases between the germline ends. CDR1 SGHTA and CDR2 FQGTGA come from the germline V gene. In DNA form, the CDR3 reads TGTGCCAGCAGCTTAGGATTGGAGTACGAGCAGTACTTC. Translated: CASSLGLEYEQYF.

The rearrangement links TRBV25-1 to TRBJ1-5; TRBD1 agrees at 9 bases. The germline CDR1 and CDR2 sequences are MGHDK and SYGVNS. J was trimmed by 5 bases and V by 8 bases; bases with no gene match: 4. The CDR3 loop spans 13 amino acids. The CDR3 spells CASSGTGHQPQHF. CDR3 in DNA: TGTGCCAGCTCCGGGACAGGGCATCAGCCCCAGCATTTT.

The chain is built from TRBV5-6 and TRBJ2-7; D uncertain. CDR1 and CDR2 from the germline V gene are SGHDT and YYEEEE. The V gene lost 0 bases and the J gene lost 2 bases, with 9 bases spanning the gap. The CDR3 sequence is 14 residues long. Here the CDR3 reads CASSLVRLPYEQYF. CDR3 in DNA: TGTGCCAGCAGCTTGGTTCGACTTCCCTACGAGCAGTACTTC.

The chain has TRBV4-1 and TRBJ2-7; no clear D. This CDR3 spans 14 amino acids. Germline loops: CDR1 MGHRA, CDR2 YSYEKL. V shed 1 base and J shed 0 bases, with 7 bases lying between them. CDR3 in amino acids: CASSQGAVSYEQYF. The CDR3 bases are TGCGCCAGCAGCCAAGGGGCCGTCTCCTACGAGCAGTACTTC.